Each of the 28 T cell receptor beta chains below was sequenced from the same sample in a study of CD8+ T cells in alopecia areata. Extracted RNA was reverse transcribed, and the resulting cDNA served as sequencing template. The data were produced by immunoSEQ multiplex PCR, yet TCRdb's version contains in-frame clones alone and is incomplete. The data show some 130,000 clones, approximately 49% seen once. This specimen was CD8+ T cells sorted from blood, taken at week 0. These receptors were taken from a human donor with alopecia areata.

The CDR3 spells CAWKKVLGLRPLHF. CDR3 sequence (DNA): TGTGCCTGGAAAAAGGTGCTGGGTCTAAGACCCCTCCACTTT. V and J are TRBV30 and TRBJ1-6; D remains unclear. V lost 4 bases, J lost 12 bases, and 19 bases lay in between. Germline CDR1 is GTSNPN and CDR2 is SVGIG (reference sequence). This CDR3 comprises 14 residues.

Turning to this clone: The sample has other DNA sequences that encode this CDR3 too. The V and J genes are TRBV9 and TRBJ1-2; no firm D call. The germline gives CDR1 SGDLS, CDR2 YYNGEE. Trimming removed 2 bases at V and 4 bases at J, with 3 bases between. CDR3 length equals 11 residues. The CDR3 protein is CASSVGYGYTF. CDR3 in DNA: TGTGCCAGCAGCGTGGGCTATGGCTACACCTTC.

The chain carries TRBV7-9 and TRBJ2-5; D ambiguous. Germline V gene lookup returns CDR1 SEHNR and CDR2 FQNEAQ (reference sequence). Trimming cost V 1 base and J 9 bases, with 9 bases left between them. The CDR3 loop spans 12 amino acids. The CDR3 bases are TGTGCCAGCAGCTTAGATTTCCAGGCCCAGTACTTC. Its protein product is CASSLDFQAQYF.

The chain combines TRBV5-4 with TRBJ2-5; possibly TRBD2 for D (5 bases). V was pared by 0 bases and J by 2 bases, with 14 bases between. The CDR3 contains 16 residues. Germline lookup yields CDR1 SGHNT and CDR2 YYREEE (reference sequence). CDR3 coding DNA: TGTGCCAGCAGCTTGGAGGCAAGCGGTGATCAAGAGACCCAGTACTTC. It yields the protein CASSLEASGDQETQYF.

This clone was seen a few times. This rearrangement joins TRBV18 to TRBJ2-3; D is undetermined. The CDR3 runs 14 residues. With 2 bases removed from V and 5 bases from J, the gap between germline ends came to 11 bases. Germline V CDR1 and CDR2: KGHSH, LQKENI. In DNA, the CDR3 is TGTGCCAGCTCACCAAGGGCCGCCGGAGATACGCAGTATTTT. The encoded protein is CASSPRAAGDTQYF. The full variable domain, its missing parts supplied by reference TRBV18 and TRBJ2-3, is NAGVMQNPRHLVRRRGQEARLRCSPMKGHSHVYWYRQLPEEGLKFMVYLQKENIIDESGMPKERFSAEFPKEGPSILRIQQVVRGDSAAYFCASSPRAAGDTQYFGPGTRLTVL.

Concerning this clone itself: In the same sample, other DNA sequences code for this CDR3. The chain joins TRBV29-1 to TRBJ2-1, with 7 positions matching TRBD2. Germline CDR1 and CDR2: SQVTM and ANQGSEA. The V gene end was trimmed by 4 bases and the J gene end by 2 bases; junction bases not matched to a gene: 2. The CDR3 consists of 13 residues. CDR3 amino acids: CSVGGGTYNEQFF. DNA for the CDR3: TGCAGCGTTGGGGGGGGAACCTACAATGAGCAGTTCTTC.

CDR3 coding DNA: TGTGCCAGCAGTTACGGGGAGTCCTACGAGCAGTACTTC. This gives the protein CASSYGESYEQYF. V gene TRBV6-5 combines with J gene TRBJ2-7; D perhaps matches TRBD2 (5 bases). Germline CDR1 reads MNHEY; CDR2 reads SVGAGI. V lost 2 bases and J lost 1, with 6 bases in between. The CDR3 has 13 residues.

In its sample, this clone was seen a few times. V and J are TRBV29-1 and TRBJ1-1; no clear D gene. V was shortened by 3 bases and J by 4 bases, with 6 bases between the two germline ends. The CDR3 sequence is 11 residues long. Germline V lookup: CDR1 SQVTM, CDR2 ANQGSEA. The CDR3 nucleotides read TGCAGCGTTGACGCGGGCACTGAAGCTTTCTTT. This codes for CSVDAGTEAFF.

This clone was seen a few times. The genes are TRBV11-2 and TRBJ1-6; a possible D gene is TRBD1 (5 bases). Trimming cost V 5 bases and J 10 bases, with 12 bases left between them. The CDR3 contains 13 residues. The germline V gene encodes CDR1 SGHAT and CDR2 FQNNGV. As DNA, the CDR3 is TGTGCCAGCAGCCCGGGGCGGGACTCACCCCTCCACTTT. Protein: CASSPGRDSPLHF.

The chain uses TRBV27 and TRBJ2-7; D uncertain. The CDR3 spans 14 residues. V lost 5 bases to trimming and J lost 3 bases, with 14 bases between them. Germline V CDR1 and CDR2: MNHEY, SMNVEV (reference sequence). The CDR3 sequence is CASSMTASFYEQYF. In DNA form, the CDR3 reads TGTGCCAGCAGTATGACGGCCAGTTTCTACGAGCAGTACTTC.

This clone showed up just a few times. V is TRBV27 and J is TRBJ1-1; 9 bases align to TRBD1. This CDR3 has 14 residues. Germline values: CDR1 MNHEY, CDR2 SMNVEV (reference sequence). After removal of 3 bases from V and 4 bases from J, the junction contained 3 bases not matched to a gene. Here the CDR3 DNA reads TGTGCCAGCAGTTTCGGGACAGGGTTCACTGAAGCTTTCTTT. It translates to CASSFGTGFTEAFF.

This clone showed up just a few times. V and J are TRBV5-6 and TRBJ2-7; no clear D. V lost 2 bases and J lost 1, with 10 bases in between. This CDR3 has 14 amino acids. The germline V gene encodes CDR1 SGHDT and CDR2 YYEEEE. CDR3 coding DNA: TGTGCCAGCAGCTTATCCGGGTTATCCTACGAGCAGTACTTC. Translation: CASSLSGLSYEQYF.

The chain recombines TRBV29-1 with TRBJ1-1, with 7 bases that match TRBD1. CDR1 and CDR2 (germline): SQVTM, ANQGSEA. This CDR3 has 12 amino acids. V was clipped by 7 bases and J by 4 bases; unmatched bases: 6. DNA of the CDR3: TGCAGCGCCCTGACAGGGAGCACTGAAGCTTTCTTT. It specifies CSALTGSTEAFF.

This clone has a handful of counts. V is TRBV29-1 and J is TRBJ1-2; D not resolved. Germline CDR1 SQVTM, CDR2 ANQGSEA. The CDR3 loop spans 12 amino acids. V was shortened by 6 bases and J by 6 bases, with 14 bases between the two germline ends. CDR3 sequence (DNA): TGCAGCGTAGAGACGGAGTACGATGGCTACACCTTC. It encodes CSVETEYDGYTF.

This clone was counted between two and nine times. The J gene is TRBJ2-1, the V gene TRBV14; a possible D gene is TRBD2 (5 bases). Trimming removed 4 bases from V and 9 bases from J, with 13 bases in between. The germline CDR1 and CDR2 sequences are SGHDN and FVKESK. This CDR3 spans 13 amino acids. CDR3 loop: CASSPLPGIEQFF. For the CDR3, the DNA is TGTGCCAGCAGCCCCCTTCCGGGGATTGAGCAGTTCTTC.

This sequence joins TRBV6-5 and TRBJ2-2, with 10 bases matching TRBD1. Germline V gene lookup returns CDR1 MNHEY and CDR2 SVGAGI. The trim removed 6 bases at V and 5 bases at J, leaving 6 bases unmatched. The CDR3 is 15 residues long. The CDR3 spells CASSSDRGLTGELFF. For the CDR3, the DNA is TGTGCCAGCAGCTCGGACAGGGGGTTAACCGGGGAGCTGTTTTTT.

The chain combines TRBV2 with TRBJ2-3; tentatively, D is TRBD1 (6 bases). The germline V gene has CDR1 SNHLY and CDR2 FYNNEI. The CDR3 is made up of 15 amino acids. V shed 6 bases and J shed 0 bases, with 13 bases lying between them. CDR3 in amino acids: CASSPSGGSTDTQYF. As DNA, the CDR3 is TGTGCCAGCAGCCCCAGTGGGGGCAGCACAGATACGCAGTATTTT.

With respect to this clone: The identical CDR3 is also encoded by other nucleotide sequences in the sample. V gene TRBV27 combines with J gene TRBJ2-1; TRBD1 might be the D (5 bases). The CDR3 totals 12 residues. V was shortened by 4 bases and J by 4 bases, with 5 bases between the two germline ends. Germline V gene sequence: CDR1 MNHEY, CDR2 SMNVEV (reference sequence). CDR3 nucleotides: TGTGCCAGCAGTTCAGGGTACAATGAGCAGTTCTTC. Translation gives CASSSGYNEQFF.

This sequence joins TRBV29-1 and TRBJ2-1; 7 nucleotides line up with TRBD1. J was trimmed by 7 bases and V by 6 bases; bases with no gene match: 15. The CDR3 contains 15 residues. CDR1 is SQVTM and CDR2 is ANQGSEA in the germline V gene. The CDR3, as DNA: TGCAGCGTCCTACGACCCGGACAGGTCCGGAATGAGCAGTTCTTC. Its protein is CSVLRPGQVRNEQFF.

V usage is TRBV6-5 and J usage is TRBJ1-1; TRBD1 might be the D (5 bases). The CDR3 has 14 amino acids. From germline, CDR1 is MNHEY and CDR2 SVGAGI. The V end lost 2 bases, the J end lost 4 bases, and 11 bases lay between the germline ends. The CDR3 region has the DNA TGTGCCAGCAGTTACGGGGGATTCGGCACTGAAGCTTTCTTT. Protein sequence: CASSYGGFGTEAFF.

V usage is TRBV27 and J usage is TRBJ2-1, with D unresolved. This CDR3 contains 14 residues. Germline V gives CDR1 MNHEY, CDR2 SMNVEV (reference sequence). The V end lost 1 base, the J end lost 5 bases, and 9 bases lay between the germline ends. CDR3 residues: CASSLFKWDNEQFF. In nucleotides, the CDR3 is TGTGCCAGCAGTTTATTCAAGTGGGACAATGAGCAGTTCTTC.

This clone was detected once. The rearrangement links TRBV27 to TRBJ1-2, with D hard to call. The V and J ends lost 5 bases and 4 bases respectively, with 14 bases between them. Germline-derived CDR1 and CDR2 are MNHEY and SMNVEV (reference sequence). There are 14 residues in the CDR3. The CDR3 coding sequence is TGTGCCAGCAGTCCCCCCGGCGTTACCTATGGCTACACCTTC. Protein: CASSPPGVTYGYTF.

V and J are TRBV30 and TRBJ2-7, with D unresolved. Trimming shortened V by 3 bases and J by 3 bases, and 9 bases separated the two germline ends. This CDR3 is 12 amino acids long. CDR1 and CDR2 from the germline V gene are GTSNPN and SVGIG (reference sequence). The CDR3 DNA is TGTGCCTGGAGAACAGAGGACTACGAGCAGTACTTC. Translated, it gives CAWRTEDYEQYF.

This clone showed up just a few times. The J gene is TRBJ2-2, the V gene TRBV4-1; D unclear. The CDR3 totals 17 residues. V dropped 3 bases and J dropped 1 base, with 15 bases sitting between them. Germline CDR1 and CDR2: MGHRA and YSYEKL. CDR3 residues: CASSQLVDPKNTGELFF. The CDR3, as DNA: TGCGCCAGCAGCCAGCTGGTGGACCCAAAGAACACCGGGGAGCTGTTTTTT.

The sample holds a few counts of this clone. The V and J genes are TRBV21-1 and TRBJ2-5; the table assigns TRBD2, which was not confirmed against the DNA. TRBV21-1 is reported as a pseudogene. This CDR3 has 14 amino acids. The CDR3 reads CASRRRGVQETQYF. CDR3 coding DNA: TGTGCCAGCAGAAGACGGGGGGTCCAAGAGACCCAGTACTTC.

This clone was seen only once. V gene TRBV5-1 combines with J gene TRBJ2-7; D uncertain. The V gene lost 0 bases and the J gene lost 0 bases, with 4 bases spanning the gap. The CDR3 contains 13 residues. CDR1 is SGHRS, CDR2 YFSETQ, per germline. CDR3 residues: CASSLAISYEQYF. The DNA for the CDR3 is TGCGCCAGCAGCTTGGCCATCTCCTACGAGCAGTACTTC.

The CDR3 DNA sequence: TGTGCCTGGAGTGTGACAGACAATGAGCAGTTCTTC. Residues: CAWSVTDNEQFF. This rearrangement joins TRBV30 to TRBJ2-1; tentatively, D is TRBD1 (5 bases). Per germline, CDR1 GTSNPN and CDR2 SVGIG (reference sequence). The CDR3 extends over 12 amino acids. V shed 0 bases and J shed 5 bases, with 5 bases lying between them.

The rearrangement links TRBV2 to TRBJ2-5, with TRBD2 as a possible D gene (6 bases). V dropped 7 bases and J dropped 0 bases, with 12 bases sitting between them. The germline V gene encodes CDR1 SNHLY and CDR2 FYNNEI. The CDR3 has 14 amino acids. The CDR3 bases are TGTGCCAGCAAGGACTACCAGTACCAAGAGACCCAGTACTTC. Protein product: CASKDYQYQETQYF.